This T cell receptor beta chain was documented in a study of neurological immune-mediated disorders. It was from 2 million PBMCs stored at -80 C that the unsorted libraries were obtained. Whole-study results and caveats: One cluster of related CDR3 sequences contained, by phylogenetic grouping, the repertoires of 18 of 34 multiple sclerosis patients and formed a possible signature.

This clonotype was found many times. Its antigen remains unidentified. 5'RACE with 10-nucleotide random UMIs produced the cDNA. TCRdb redid the calling of the 5' RACE reads with MiXCR, one entry per CDR3 protein. The data hold tens of thousands of distinct CDR3 sequences, with about 5% observed a single time. Germline V CDR1 and CDR2: DFQATT, SNEGSKA (reference sequence). The CDR3 is 13 residues long. Between the trimmed V and J ends, which lost 0 bases and 1 base, there was a span of 4 bases. V usage is TRBV20-1 and J usage is TRBJ1-5; D unresolved. This TCR derives from a woman aged 25 to 45 with multiple sclerosis. The sequenced sample consisted of PBMCs. The CDR3 here is CSARDISNQPQHF. The CDR3 bases are TGCAGTGCTAGAGATATAAGCAATCAGCCCCAGCATTTT.